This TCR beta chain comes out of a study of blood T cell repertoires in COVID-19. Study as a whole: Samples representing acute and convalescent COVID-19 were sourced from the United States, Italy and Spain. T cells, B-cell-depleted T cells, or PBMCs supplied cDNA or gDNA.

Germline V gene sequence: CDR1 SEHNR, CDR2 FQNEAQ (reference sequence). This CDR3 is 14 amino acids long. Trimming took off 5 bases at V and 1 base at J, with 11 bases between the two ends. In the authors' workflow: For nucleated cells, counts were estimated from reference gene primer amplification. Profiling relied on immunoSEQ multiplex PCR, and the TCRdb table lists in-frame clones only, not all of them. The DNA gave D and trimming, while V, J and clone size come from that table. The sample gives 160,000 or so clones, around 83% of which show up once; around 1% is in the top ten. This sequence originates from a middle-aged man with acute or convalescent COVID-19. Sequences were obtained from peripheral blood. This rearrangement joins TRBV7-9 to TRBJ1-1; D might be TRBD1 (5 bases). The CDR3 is CASSPQDKNTEAFF. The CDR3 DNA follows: TGTGCCAGCAGCCCCCAGGACAAGAACACTGAAGCTTTCTTT.